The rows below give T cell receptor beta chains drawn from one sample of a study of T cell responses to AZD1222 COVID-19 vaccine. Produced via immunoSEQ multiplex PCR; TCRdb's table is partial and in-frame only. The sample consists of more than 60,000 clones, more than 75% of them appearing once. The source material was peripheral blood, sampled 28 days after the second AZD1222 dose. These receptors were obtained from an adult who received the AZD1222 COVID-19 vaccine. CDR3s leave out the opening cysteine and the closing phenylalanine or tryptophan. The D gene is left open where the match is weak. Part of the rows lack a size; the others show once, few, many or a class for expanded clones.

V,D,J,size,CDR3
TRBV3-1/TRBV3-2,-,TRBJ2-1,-,ASSQANEQF
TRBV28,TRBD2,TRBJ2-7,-,ASSSGGGTYEQY
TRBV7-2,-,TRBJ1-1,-,ASSQNRDREAF
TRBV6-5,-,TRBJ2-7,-,ASISDKGNRQY
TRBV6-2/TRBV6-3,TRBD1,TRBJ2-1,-,ASSYSTGGGYNEQF
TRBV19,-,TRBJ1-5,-,ASSYLRDGNQPQH
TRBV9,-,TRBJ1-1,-,ASSVGWGADSTAF
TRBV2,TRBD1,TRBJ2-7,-,ASTGQGKHEQY
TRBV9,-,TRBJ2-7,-,ASSLKTGTERY
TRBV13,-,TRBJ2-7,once,ASSLGVTAYEQY